This T cell receptor (beta chain) was obtained from a study of cytomegalovirus exposure and HLA in healthy donors. PCR used 60 Vbeta primers and 13 Jbeta primers. Using immunoSEQ multiplex PCR, the repertoire was profiled, and TCRdb retains in-frame clones only, with some absent. This specimen shows 100,000 to 150,000 clones; the ten leading clones hold roughly 1%. Study results and caveats: In most subjects, TCR beta sequences reportedly gave accurate predictions of HLA-A and HLA-B alleles. Productive rates of about 90% or about 30% were seen for most TCR beta V segments in an earlier analysis. 87-base-pair reads could not separate some V segments, including TRBV6-2 and TRBV6-3.

CDR1 and CDR2 from the germline V gene are SQVTM and ANQGSEA. This CDR3 comprises 16 residues. V was pared by 0 bases and J by 6 bases, with 10 bases of the junction left unmatched. Concerning this clone itself: Its cognate antigen is unknown.

The chain joins TRBV29-1 to TRBJ2-2; 7 bases are shared with TRBD2. This receptor was identified in a young man in good health and CMV-seronegative. Sequencing was carried out using PBMCs. This CDR3 is CSVEDRASGRSGELFF. CDR3 sequence (DNA): TGCAGCGTTGAAGATCGGGCTAGCGGTCGATCCGGGGAGCTGTTTTTT.